The source of this T cell receptor (beta chain) is a study of cytomegalovirus exposure and HLA in healthy donors. Worth noting for this clone: Its matching antigen is unknown.

The CDR3 is made up of 15 amino acids. V was pared by 4 bases and J by 5 bases, with 5 bases of the junction left unmatched. From germline, CDR1 is MNHEY and CDR2 SMNVEV (reference sequence). Here immunoSEQ multiplex PCR was the method, and the copy in TCRdb shows in-frame clones only, minus some. The table lists 250,000 to 400,000 clones, nearly 90% of them singletons. General study findings and limits: It was reported that the classifier diagnosed cytomegalovirus status with high specificity and sensitivity in both the original and validation cohorts. Cytomegalovirus-associated TCR beta chains were listed, numbering under 200.

The chain has TRBV27 and TRBJ1-1; TRBD1 matches at 12 bases. The sequenced material came from PBMCs. This sequence originates from a man under 40 in good health and CMV-seronegative. CDR3 nucleotides: TGTGCCAGCAGTTATGGGACAGGGGGCCATACTGAAGCTTTCTTT. This encodes CASSYGTGGHTEAFF.